This T cell receptor beta chain was found in a study of monozygotic twins with inflammatory bowel disease. Study conclusions and caveats: Versus healthy twins, IBD patients showed fewer clonotypes shared with others, especially with disease activity.

Concerning this clonotype: Its specificity is not known.

This CDR3 has 14 residues. The V gene's germline CDR1 is SGDLS and CDR2 YYNGEE. Reanalyzing the 5' RACE reads, TCRdb keeps one entry per CDR3 protein, without DNA. The sample has about 330,000 distinct CDR3 sequences. Sequencing was done on a sample of blood. The receptor's source is a human donor with ulcerative colitis or Crohn's disease, or a healthy co-twin of an affected twin (not recorded which). This chain connects TRBV9 to TRBJ2-7. The CDR3 sequence: CASSVSGNSYEQYF.